This T cell receptor (beta chain) was profiled in a study of post-analysis software for immune sequencing data. Study-wide points: Higher frequency in patients than in controls was seen for roughly five TRBV segments, with TRBV5-6, TRBV5-1 and TRBV20-1 among them. Significantly lower normalized Chao1 diversity was seen in multiple sclerosis patients than in controls. The F measure placed samples prepared in the same batch into strongly shared clusters.

Points on this clonotype: Antigen: not known.

Unique molecular identifiers were carried by the TCR beta cDNA libraries. From around 1 to 9.1 million T cells, 400,000 to 550,000 cDNA molecules were obtained. TCRdb re-called the PCR reads with MiXCR, one entry per CDR3 protein. The profile shows about 540,000 distinct CDR3 sequences, about a third of them singletons. Germline assignment: CDR1 MDHEN and CDR2 SYDVKM. With 7 bases clipped from V and 3 bases from J, the junction kept 12 bases outside the gene matches. The CDR3 spans 16 residues. The source of this sequence is a girl younger than 18 with multiple sclerosis. Sample: blood. J is TRBJ2-5 and V is TRBV28; 9 nucleotides align to TRBD1. The CDR3 DNA sequence: TGTGCCAGCACCTACCCCCCGGGACAGGGAAAAGAGACCCAGTACTTC. Amino acid sequence: CASTYPPGQGKETQYF.